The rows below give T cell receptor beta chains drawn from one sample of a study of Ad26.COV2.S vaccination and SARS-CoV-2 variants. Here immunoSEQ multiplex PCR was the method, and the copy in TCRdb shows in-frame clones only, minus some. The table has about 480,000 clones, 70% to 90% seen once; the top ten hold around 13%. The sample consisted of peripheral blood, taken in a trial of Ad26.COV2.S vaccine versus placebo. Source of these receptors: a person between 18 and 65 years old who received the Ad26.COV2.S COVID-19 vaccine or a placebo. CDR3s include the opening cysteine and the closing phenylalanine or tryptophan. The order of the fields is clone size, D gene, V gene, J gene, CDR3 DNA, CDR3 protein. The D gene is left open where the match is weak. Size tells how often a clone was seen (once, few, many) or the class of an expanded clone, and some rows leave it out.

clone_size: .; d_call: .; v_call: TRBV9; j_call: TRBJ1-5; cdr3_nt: TGTGCCAGCAGCGTAGGATGGCGGGGTCAGCCCCAGCATTTT; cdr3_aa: CASSVGWRGQPQHF
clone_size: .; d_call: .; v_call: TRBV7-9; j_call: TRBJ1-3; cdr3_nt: TGTGCCAGCAGCTTAACCGGGAGCTCTGGAAACACCATATATTTT; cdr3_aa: CASSLTGSSGNTIYF
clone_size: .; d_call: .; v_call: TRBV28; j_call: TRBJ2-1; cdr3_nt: TGTGCCAGCAGTCTAGGGACGGCCGGGTATCAGTTCTTC; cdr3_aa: CASSLGTAGYQFF
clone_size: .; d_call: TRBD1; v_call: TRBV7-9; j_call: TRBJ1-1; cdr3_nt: TGTGCCAGCAGACTGGACAGGGGAAGGGGCACTGAAGCTTTCTTT; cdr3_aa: CASRLDRGRGTEAFF
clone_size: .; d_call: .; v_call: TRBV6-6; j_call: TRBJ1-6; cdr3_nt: TGTGCCAGCAAGGCGGCCGGGAATTCACCCCTCCACTTT; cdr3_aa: CASKAAGNSPLHF
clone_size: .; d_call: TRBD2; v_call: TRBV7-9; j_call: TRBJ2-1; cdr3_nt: TGTGCCAGCAGCCCCATATGGGCGGGAGGGCCCAATGAGCAGTTCTTC; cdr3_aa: CASSPIWAGGPNEQFF
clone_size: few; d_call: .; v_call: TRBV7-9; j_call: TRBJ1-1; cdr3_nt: TGTGCCAGCAGCTTCGAGGTGAACACTGAAGCTTTCTTT; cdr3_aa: CASSFEVNTEAFF
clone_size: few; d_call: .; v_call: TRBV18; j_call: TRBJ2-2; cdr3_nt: TGTGCCAGCTCCGAGCTCACCCGGGAGCTGTTTTTT; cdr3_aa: CASSELTRELFF
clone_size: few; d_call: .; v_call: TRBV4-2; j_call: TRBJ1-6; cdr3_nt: TGTGCCAGCAGCCAAGTGGGCTCTAGTTGGGGAAATTCACCCCTCCACTTT; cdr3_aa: CASSQVGSSWGNSPLHF
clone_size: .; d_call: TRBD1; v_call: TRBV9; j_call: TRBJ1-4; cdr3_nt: TGTGCCAGCAGCGTCGGGACAGGGCTAATGGAAAAACTGTTTTTT; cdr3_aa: CASSVGTGLMEKLFF